The sequence of this T cell receptor (beta chain) was determined in a study of blood T cell repertoires in COVID-19. Study at large: Nucleic acid was either cDNA or gDNA, and it came from T cells, B-cell-depleted T cells, or PBMCs.

CDR1 and CDR2 from the germline V gene are MNHEY and SMNVEV (reference sequence). The CDR3 spans 15 residues. The V segment lost 3 bases and the J segment 5 bases; nucleotides outside the gene matches: 5. Per the study methods: Nucleated cell number was recorded as an estimate derived from reference gene primer amplification. Some clones are missing from TCRdb's copy, which holds only in-frame ones; the method was immunoSEQ multiplex PCR. V and J calls and clone size are as listed in that table; D and trimming were resolved from the DNA. The data contain 120,000 or so clones, over 75% of them singletons.

This chain connects TRBV27 to TRBJ2-2; 8 bases line up with TRBD1. The TCR originated in a man at least 80 years old with active or convalescent COVID-19. Input material: peripheral blood. CDR3 sequence reads: CASSLRTGMTGELFF. In DNA, the CDR3 is TGTGCCAGCAGTTTGAGGACAGGGATGACCGGGGAGCTGTTTTTT.